This T cell receptor (beta chain) was identified during a study of untreated major depressive disorder (dated by TCRdb to 2016 to 2018). Study-wide context: This cross-sectional case-control study compared T cell phenotype and TCR repertoire between antidepressant-free major depressive disorder patients and individually matched non-depressed controls. The TCRbeta sequencing followed up on differences in Vbeta 5.1, Vbeta 11 and Vbeta 22 usage that flow cytometry had shown in the whole cohort.

The Qiagen DNeasy Blood and Tissue Kit was used to extract total genomic DNA from the purified CD4+ T cells. The TCRbeta CDR3 region, defined according to IMGT, was amplified and sequenced using immunoSEQ immunosequencing protocols. The authors' pipeline ran thus. The immunoSEQ service preprocessed the raw sequence data to correct PCR and sequencing errors. After being loaded into the immunoSEQ Analyzer, the data underwent further analysis with VDJtools v1.0.7. The paired Wilcoxon signed-rank test was applied to assess differences between patients and controls. Imported from immuneACCESS, the table was reduced by TCRdb to in-frame sequences with V and J called. These copies leave out some clones; in studies compared against another copy, an unresolved V gene accounts for under half, and the cause of the remainder is not known. The DNA gave D and trimming, while V, J and clone size come from that table. Within this sample are approximately 20,000 clones, with approximately 87% of them counted one time only. Just over 5% of the sample rests with the top ten.

Overall study results and their limits: In every sequenced subject, the top five TRBV05-01 clones were all identified as private clones. For the sequencing comparisons, one-tailed planned tests were applied to only three Vbeta families that had been selected in advance. Strict matching and exclusion criteria produced a comparatively small study sample, limiting generalizability of findings. In the sequencing data, TRBV25-01 and TRBV02-01 usage matched the flow-cytometry pattern but was not statistically significant. In CD4+ T cells, sequencing confirmed that depressed patients used TRBV05-01 (Vbeta 5.1) more than controls did, with a one-tailed test giving p = 0.040.

The germline V gene provides CDR1 MNHNS and CDR2 SASEGT. The CDR3 measures 14 amino acids from cysteine to phenylalanine. Only CDR3 DNA is held: 42 bases, read in frame from base 1. The germline V and J ends show losses of 6 bases and 4 bases respectively, and no gene match explains 6 bases of the junction. Notes on this clone: Which antigen it targets is not known. No much larger clone exists at a distance of one base, and base qualities are not known.

For sex, age, current smoking status and body mass index, every depressed patient had a pairwise-matched non-depressed control. Every participant was of European descent. Controls had no current or lifetime mood disorder and scored 5 or less on the Quick Inventory of Depressive Symptoms-Self Report. Major medical conditions, Axis I/II comorbidities, regular medication or illicit drug use, and drinking over 100 g alcohol a week were all grounds for excluding any participant. About 30 ml of peripheral blood was collected from each participant into EDTA tubes. Thawed PBMCs underwent magnetic negative selection with the BD IMag Human CD4 T Lymphocyte Enrichment Set to purify CD4+ T cells. The CD4+ enrichment method typically yielded roughly 96% purity as confirmed by flow cytometry. A subgroup of five case-control pairs, chosen blind to the chemokine receptor expression and flow-cytometric repertoire skewing results, underwent TCRbeta sequencing. All blood samples were collected in the morning at 8:00 a.m., and PBMCs were isolated by Ficoll-Hypaque gradient centrifugation. PBMCs were cryopreserved by gradual cooling to -80 degrees C and were kept in liquid nitrogen until assay.

The chain employs TRBV6-1 and TRBJ2-3; TRBD1 fits 8 bases in the junction. Sample: CD4+ T cells from PBMCs. The receptor was isolated from a woman aged 30 to 39 in good health. In nucleotides, the sequence is TGTGCCAGCAGCAGGACAGGGACCGCAGATACGCAGTATTTT. This gives the protein CASSRTGTADTQYF.